These 6 T cell receptor beta chains were all obtained from the same sample, sequenced in a study of graft-versus-host responses after intestinal transplantation. Only in-frame clones appear in the TCRdb table, and some are missing; sequencing was by immunoSEQ multiplex PCR. The table records around 97,000 clones, approximately 94% of them present only once. Their antigen targets remain unknown. The specimen comprised unstimulated CD8+ T cells sorted from spleen or lymph node cells, sampled before intestinal transplant. The receptors were gathered from a human donor who received an intestinal transplant.

The chain carries TRBV2 and TRBJ2-6, with TRBD1 matching over 7 bases. Germline lookup yields CDR1 SNHLY and CDR2 FYNNEI. V lost 8 bases to trimming and J lost 4 bases; unmatched junction nucleotides: 11. The CDR3 has 16 amino acids. This chain's CDR3 is CASWGQRLGGANVLTF. The CDR3, as DNA: TGTGCCAGCTGGGGACAGCGCTTGGGAGGGGCCAACGTCCTGACTTTC. The entire variable domain, with the rest obtained from reference TRBV2 and TRBJ2-6, is as follows: EPEVTQTPSHQVTQMGQEVILRCVPISNHLYFYWYRQILGQKVEFLVSFYNNEISEKSEIFDDQFSVERPDGSNFTLKIRSTKLEDSAMYFCASWGQRLGGANVLTFGAGSRLTVL.

The chain joins TRBV7-9 to TRBJ1-1; D may be TRBD1 (6 bases). Trimming removed 7 bases from V and 1 base from J, with 10 bases in between. CDR3 length equals 13 residues. Germline V gives CDR1 SEHNR, CDR2 FQNEAQ (reference sequence). The CDR3 loop reads CASTQTGNTEAFF. In DNA form, the CDR3 reads TGTGCCAGCACCCAGACAGGGAACACTGAAGCTTTCTTT.

V gene TRBV5-6 combines with J gene TRBJ1-5, with D unresolved. Germline CDR1 SGHDT, CDR2 YYEEEE. V gave up 0 bases and J gave up 0 bases, with 10 bases separating them. The CDR3 runs to 16 residues. The CDR3 loop reads CASSLGSALSNQPQHF. The CDR3 region has the DNA TGTGCCAGCAGCTTGGGGTCAGCCCTTAGCAATCAGCCCCAGCATTTT.

This clone came up a few times. The V gene is TRBV7-4, the J gene TRBJ2-7; 7 bases are a match to TRBD2. Germline values: CDR1 SGHVT, CDR2 SQSDAQ. The CDR3 covers 13 residues. The trim removed 1 base at V and 4 bases at J, leaving 1 base unmatched. The CDR3 protein is CASSLVGGYEQYF. The CDR3 bases are TGTGCCAGCAGCTTAGTGGGGGGGTACGAGCAGTACTTC.

The chain recombines TRBV7-9 with TRBJ1-5; tentative D call: TRBD1 (5 bases). This CDR3 region has 14 residues. Germline values: CDR1 SEHNR, CDR2 FQNEAQ (reference sequence). Trimming left V 3 bases short and J 5 bases short, with 11 bases between. The CDR3 DNA reads as TGTGCCAGCAGCTTTGGGACGGGAGATCAGCCCCAGCATTTT. As protein: CASSFGTGDQPQHF.

The V gene is TRBV19, the J gene TRBJ2-7, with TRBD2 identical over 9 bases. Germline trimming cut 7 bases from V and 0 bases from J; bases unmatched to any gene: 4. Germline CDR1 reads LNHDA; CDR2 reads SQIVND (reference sequence). This CDR3 comprises 14 residues. CDR3 coding DNA: TGTGCCAGTAACCCTAGCGGGACCTCCTACGAGCAGTACTTC. This sequence encodes CASNPSGTSYEQYF.